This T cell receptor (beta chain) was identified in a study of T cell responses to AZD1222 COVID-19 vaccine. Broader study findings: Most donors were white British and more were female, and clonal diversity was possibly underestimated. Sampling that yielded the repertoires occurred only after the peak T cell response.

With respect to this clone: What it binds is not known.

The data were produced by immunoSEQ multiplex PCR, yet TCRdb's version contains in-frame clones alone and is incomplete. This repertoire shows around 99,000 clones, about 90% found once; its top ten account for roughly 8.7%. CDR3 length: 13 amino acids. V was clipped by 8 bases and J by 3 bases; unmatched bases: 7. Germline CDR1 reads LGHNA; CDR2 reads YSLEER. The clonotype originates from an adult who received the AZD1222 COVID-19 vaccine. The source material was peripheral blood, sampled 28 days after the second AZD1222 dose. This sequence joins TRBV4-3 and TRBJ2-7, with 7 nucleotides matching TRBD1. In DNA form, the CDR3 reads TGCGCCAGCTCCCGCGCAGGGGGCTACGAGCAGTACTTC. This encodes CASSRAGGYEQYF.